Following are 5 T cell receptor beta chains from one sample sequenced in a study of T-cell memory formation after mild COVID-19. TCRdb recomputed calls from the 5' RACE reads with MiXCR, one row per CDR3 protein. This sample has 100,000 to 120,000 distinct CDR3 sequences, with about 24% found just once. The sample comprised PBMCs or a T cell subset sorted from them (not recorded which). All receptors derive from a man aged 18 to 35 who had mild COVID-19 (a few samples of this study predate the infection). Cell type and time point are not known.

This chain uses TRBV2 with TRBJ1-1, with 7 bases aligning to TRBD1. The CDR3 is 13 amino acids. Germline CDR1 SNHLY, CDR2 FYNNEI. J gave up 2 bases and V 8 bases, and 5 bases lay outside the gene matches. The CDR3 DNA follows: TGTGCCAGCCTGGGACAGTCAAACACTGAAGCTTTCTTT. Translating gives CASLGQSNTEAFF.

This clonotype was counted between two and nine times. V and J are TRBV6-5 and TRBJ2-1; 7 positions agree with TRBD2. The ends lost 2 bases at V and 10 bases at J; junction bases unmatched: 5. Germline-derived CDR1 and CDR2 are MNHEY and SVGAGI. The length of the CDR3 is 13 residues. The CDR3 DNA reads as TGTGCCAGCAGTTACCTCCCGGGGGGAGAGCAGTTCTTC. Translating it yields CASSYLPGGEQFF.

The genes are TRBV20-1 and TRBJ1-1; D possibly corresponds to TRBD1 (5 bases). The CDR3 is made up of 12 amino acids. The V end was cut by 6 bases, the J end by 0 bases, with 8 bases between. CDR1 is DFQATT, CDR2 SNEGSKA, per germline (reference sequence). The CDR3 coding sequence is TGCAGTGCGGGACCCCTGAACACTGAAGCTTTCTTT. Protein: CSAGPLNTEAFF.

This clonotype appeared a few times. V gene TRBV6-5 combines with J gene TRBJ2-5; 9 bases are shared with TRBD2. The CDR3 loop spans 16 amino acids. V shed 0 bases and J 1 base; nucleotides not matched to a gene: 3. CDR1 and CDR2 from the germline V gene are MNHEY and SVGAGI. This CDR3 is CASSYSASGIQETQYF. The CDR3 DNA sequence: TGTGCCAGCAGTTACTCTGCTAGCGGGATCCAAGAGACCCAGTACTTC.

The chain joins TRBV12-3 or TRBV12-4 to TRBJ2-1, with TRBD2 matching over 8 bases. J was trimmed by 3 bases and V by 0 bases; bases with no gene match: 13. This CDR3 has 19 amino acids. The CDR3, as DNA: TGTGCCAGCAGTTTAGCGTCCCCGACCCAGCGGGGGCTCTACAATGAGCAGTTCTTC. It codes for CASSLASPTQRGLYNEQFF.